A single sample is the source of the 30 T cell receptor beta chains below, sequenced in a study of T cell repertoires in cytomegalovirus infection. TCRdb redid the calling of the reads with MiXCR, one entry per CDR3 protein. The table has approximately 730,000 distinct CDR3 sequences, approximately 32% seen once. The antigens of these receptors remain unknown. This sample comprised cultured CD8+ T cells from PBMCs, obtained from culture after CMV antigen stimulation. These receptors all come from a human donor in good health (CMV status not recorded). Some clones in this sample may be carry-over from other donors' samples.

The DNA for the CDR3 is TGTGCCAGCAGCCTAGGGGGGGCCCCCGCCTACAATGAGCAGTTCTTC. The encoded protein is CASSLGGAPAYNEQFF. The J gene is TRBJ2-1, the V gene TRBV9, with D possibly matching TRBD2 (7 bases). Trimming removed 4 bases at V and 2 bases at J, with 16 bases between. CDR3 length: 16 amino acids. From germline, CDR1 is SGDLS and CDR2 YYNGEE. Combining the CDR3 with reference TRBV9 and TRBJ2-1 gives the whole variable domain DSGVTQTPKHLITATGQRVTLRCSPRSGDLSVYWYQQSLDQGLQFLIQYYNGEERAKGNILERFSAQQFPDLHSELNLSSLELGDSALYFCASSLGGAPAYNEQFFGPGTRLTVL.

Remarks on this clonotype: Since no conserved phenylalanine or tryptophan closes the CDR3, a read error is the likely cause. The CDR3 loop reads CASSPPGLGRETQYS. The CDR3 nucleotides are TGTGCCAGCAGTCCCCCGGGATTAGGACGGGAGACCCAGTACTCC. The rearrangement links TRBV27 to TRBJ2-5; maybe TRBD2 (5 bases). The germline CDR1 and CDR2 sequences are MNHEY and SMNVEV (reference sequence). The V end lost 5 bases, the J end lost 5 bases, and 18 bases lay between the germline ends. This CDR3 region has 15 residues.

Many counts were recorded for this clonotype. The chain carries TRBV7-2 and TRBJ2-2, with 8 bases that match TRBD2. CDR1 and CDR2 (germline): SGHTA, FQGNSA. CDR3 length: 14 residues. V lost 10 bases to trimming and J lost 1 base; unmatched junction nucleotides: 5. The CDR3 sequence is CATRGGRNTGELFF. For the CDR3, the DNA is TGTGCCACTCGCGGGGGGCGGAACACCGGGGAGCTGTTTTTT.

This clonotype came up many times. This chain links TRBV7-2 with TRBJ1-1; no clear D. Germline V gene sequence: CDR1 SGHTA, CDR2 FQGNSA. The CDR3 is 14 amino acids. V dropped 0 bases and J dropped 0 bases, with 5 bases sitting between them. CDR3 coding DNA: TGTGCCAGCAGCTTAGCAGAGGTGAACACTGAAGCTTTCTTT. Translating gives CASSLAEVNTEAFF.

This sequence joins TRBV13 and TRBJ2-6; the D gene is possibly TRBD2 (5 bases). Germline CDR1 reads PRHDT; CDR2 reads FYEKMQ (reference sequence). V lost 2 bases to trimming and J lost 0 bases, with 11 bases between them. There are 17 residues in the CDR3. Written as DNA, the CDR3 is TGTGCCAGCAGCTTACTCGGACTGAACTCTGGGGCCAACGTCCTGACTTTC. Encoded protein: CASSLLGLNSGANVLTF.

This chain's CDR3 is CASSYSLYAGELFF. CDR3 nucleotide sequence: TGTGCCAGCAGTTACTCACTATATGCCGGGGAGCTGTTTTTT. The rearrangement joins TRBV6-6 to TRBJ2-2; no clear D. V was clipped by 0 bases and J by 6 bases, with 8 bases between them. Germline V CDR1 and CDR2: MNHNY, SVGAGI (reference sequence). The CDR3 is made up of 14 amino acids.

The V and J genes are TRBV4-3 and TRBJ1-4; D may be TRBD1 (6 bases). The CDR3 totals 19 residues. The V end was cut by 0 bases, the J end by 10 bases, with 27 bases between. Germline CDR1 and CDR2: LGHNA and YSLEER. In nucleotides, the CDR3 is TGCGCCAGCAGCCAAGATTCGCACGACAGGCGGTCTCAAATGGGAAAACTGTTTTTT. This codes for CASSQDSHDRRSQMGKLFF.

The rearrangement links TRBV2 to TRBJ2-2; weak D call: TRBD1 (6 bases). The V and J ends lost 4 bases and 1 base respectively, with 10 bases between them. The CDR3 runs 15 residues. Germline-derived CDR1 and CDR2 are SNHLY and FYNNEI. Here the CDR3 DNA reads TGTGCCAGCAGTGTCTCGGGACAGAACACCGGGGAGCTGTTTTTT. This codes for CASSVSGQNTGELFF.

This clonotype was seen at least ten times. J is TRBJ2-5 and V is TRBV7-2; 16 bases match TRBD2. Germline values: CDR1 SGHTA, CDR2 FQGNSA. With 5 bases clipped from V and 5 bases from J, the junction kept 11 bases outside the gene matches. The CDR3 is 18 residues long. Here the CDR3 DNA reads TGTGCCAGCAGCCCCGGGACTAGCGGGGGGGACCCACGGGAGACCCAGTACTTC. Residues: CASSPGTSGGDPRETQYF. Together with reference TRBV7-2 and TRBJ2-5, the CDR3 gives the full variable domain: GAGVSQSPSNKVTEKGKDVELRCDPISGHTALYWYRQSLGQGLEFLIYFQGNSAPDKSGLPSDRFSAERTGGSVSTLTIQRTQQEDSAVYLCASSPGTSGGDPRETQYFGPGTRLLVL.

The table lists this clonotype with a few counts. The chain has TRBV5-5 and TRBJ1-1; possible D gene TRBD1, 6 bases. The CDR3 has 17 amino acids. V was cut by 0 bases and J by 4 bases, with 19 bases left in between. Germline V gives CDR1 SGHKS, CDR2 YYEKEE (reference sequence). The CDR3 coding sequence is TGTGCCAGCAGCTTGGCGTGGGGAAAGACAGGTCGCACTGAAGCTTTCTTT. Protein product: CASSLAWGKTGRTEAFF.

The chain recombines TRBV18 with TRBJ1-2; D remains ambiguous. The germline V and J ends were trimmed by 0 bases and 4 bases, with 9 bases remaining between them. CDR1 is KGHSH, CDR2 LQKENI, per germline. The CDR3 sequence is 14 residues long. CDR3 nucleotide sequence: TGTGCCAGCTCACCACCGACCAGGTCCTATGGCTACACCTTC. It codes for CASSPPTRSYGYTF.

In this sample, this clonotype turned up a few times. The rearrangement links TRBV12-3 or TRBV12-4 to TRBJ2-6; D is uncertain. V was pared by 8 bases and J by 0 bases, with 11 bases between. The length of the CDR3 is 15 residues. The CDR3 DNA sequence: TGTGCCAGCGAGGCGTTAAGCTCTGGGGCCAACGTCCTGACTTTC. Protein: CASEALSSGANVLTF.

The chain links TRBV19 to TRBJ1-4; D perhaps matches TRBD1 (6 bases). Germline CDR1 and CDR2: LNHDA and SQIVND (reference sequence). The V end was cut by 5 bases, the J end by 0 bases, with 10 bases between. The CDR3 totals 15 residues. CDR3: CASSPRTATNEKLFF. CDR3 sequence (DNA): TGTGCCAGTAGTCCTCGGACAGCAACTAATGAAAAACTGTTTTTT.

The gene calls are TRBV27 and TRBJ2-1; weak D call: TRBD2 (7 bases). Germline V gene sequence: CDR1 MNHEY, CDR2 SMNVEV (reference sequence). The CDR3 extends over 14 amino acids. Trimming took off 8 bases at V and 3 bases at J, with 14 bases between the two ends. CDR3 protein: CASSPGGYYNEQFF. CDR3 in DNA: TGTGCCAGCTCTCCGGGGGGCTACTACAATGAGCAGTTCTTC.

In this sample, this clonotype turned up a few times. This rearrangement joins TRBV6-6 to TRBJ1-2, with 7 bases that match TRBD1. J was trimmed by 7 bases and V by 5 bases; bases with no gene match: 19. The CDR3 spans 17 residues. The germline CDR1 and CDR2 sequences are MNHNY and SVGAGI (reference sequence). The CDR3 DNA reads TGTGCCAGCAGTCTGTCTTATAGGGACAGCCCTGATGGTGGCTACACCTTC. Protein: CASSLSYRDSPDGGYTF.

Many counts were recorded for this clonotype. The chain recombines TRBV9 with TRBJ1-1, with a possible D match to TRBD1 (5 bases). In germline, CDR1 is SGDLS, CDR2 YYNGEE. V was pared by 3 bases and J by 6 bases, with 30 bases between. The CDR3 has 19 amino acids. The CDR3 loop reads CASSDPYWEAGSQSAEAFF. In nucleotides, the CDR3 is TGTGCCAGCAGCGACCCTTACTGGGAGGCAGGGAGTCAATCCGCTGAAGCTTTCTTT.

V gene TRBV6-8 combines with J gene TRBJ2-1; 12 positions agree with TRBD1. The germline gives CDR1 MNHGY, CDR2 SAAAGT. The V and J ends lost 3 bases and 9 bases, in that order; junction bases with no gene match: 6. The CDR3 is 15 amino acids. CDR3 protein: CASSYSGTGGREQFF. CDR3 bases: TGTGCCAGCAGTTATTCCGGGACAGGGGGCCGTGAGCAGTTCTTC.

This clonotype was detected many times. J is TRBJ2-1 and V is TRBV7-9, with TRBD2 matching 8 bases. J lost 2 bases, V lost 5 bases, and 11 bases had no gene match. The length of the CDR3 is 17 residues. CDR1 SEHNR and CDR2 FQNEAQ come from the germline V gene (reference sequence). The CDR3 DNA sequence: TGTGCCAGCAGCCCTAGGGGAGCGGGGGTAACCTACAATGAGCAGTTCTTC. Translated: CASSPRGAGVTYNEQFF.

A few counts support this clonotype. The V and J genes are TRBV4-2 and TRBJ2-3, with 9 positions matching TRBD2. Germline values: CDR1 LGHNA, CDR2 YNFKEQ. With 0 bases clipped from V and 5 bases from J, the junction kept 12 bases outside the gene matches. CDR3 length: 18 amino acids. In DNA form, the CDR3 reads TGTGCCAGCAGCCAAGAGGGGGGGAGCGGGGGGCCGGGAGATACGCAGTATTTT. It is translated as CASSQEGGSGGPGDTQYF.

In DNA, the CDR3 is TGTGCCAGCAGCCCGGGAGACGGCGTGTATGGCTACACCTTC. Encoded protein: CASSPGDGVYGYTF. The chain has TRBV11-1 and TRBJ1-2; no reliable D call. The CDR3 loop spans 14 amino acids. Per germline, CDR1 SGHAT and CDR2 FQDESV (reference sequence). Trimming stripped 5 bases from V and 5 bases from J, with 15 bases between.

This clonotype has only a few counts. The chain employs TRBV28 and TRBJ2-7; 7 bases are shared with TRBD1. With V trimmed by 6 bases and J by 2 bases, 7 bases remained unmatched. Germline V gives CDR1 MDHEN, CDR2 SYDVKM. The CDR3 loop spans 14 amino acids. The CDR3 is CASSQSGTAYEQYV. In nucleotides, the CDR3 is TGTGCCAGCAGCCAGTCAGGGACAGCCTACGAGCAGTACGTC.

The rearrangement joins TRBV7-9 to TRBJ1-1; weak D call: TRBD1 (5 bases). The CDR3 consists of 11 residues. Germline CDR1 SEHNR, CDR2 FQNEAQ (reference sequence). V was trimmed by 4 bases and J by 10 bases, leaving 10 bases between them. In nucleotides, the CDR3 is TGTGCCAGCAGCTGGGGGGGGTTAGCTTTCTTT. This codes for CASSWGGLAFF.

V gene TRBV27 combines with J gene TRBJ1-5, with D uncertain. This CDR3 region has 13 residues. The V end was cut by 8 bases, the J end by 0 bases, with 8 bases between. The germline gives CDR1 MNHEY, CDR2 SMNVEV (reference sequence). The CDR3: CASAQYSNQPQHF. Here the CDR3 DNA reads TGTGCCAGCGCCCAGTATAGCAATCAGCCCCAGCATTTT.

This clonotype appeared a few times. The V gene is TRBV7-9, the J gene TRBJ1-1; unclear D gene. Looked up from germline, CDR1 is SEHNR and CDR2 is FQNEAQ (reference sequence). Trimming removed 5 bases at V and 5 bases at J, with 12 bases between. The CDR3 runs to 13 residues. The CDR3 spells CASSKPMGTEAFF. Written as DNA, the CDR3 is TGTGCCAGCAGCAAACCCATGGGGACTGAAGCTTTCTTT. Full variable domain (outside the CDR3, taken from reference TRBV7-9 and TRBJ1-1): DTGVSQNPRHKITKRGQNVTFRCDPISEHNRLYWYRQTLGQGPEFLTYFQNEAQLEKSRLLSDRFSAERPKGSFSTLEIQRTEQGDSAMYLCASSKPMGTEAFFGQGTRLTVV.

The CDR3 bases are TGTGCCAGCAGCTTAGGGTCGGCCAGGCCCATTGATGGCTACACCTTC. This translates into CASSLGSARPIDGYTF. The rearrangement uses TRBV7-2 and TRBJ1-2; D gene ambiguous. Germline V gene data show CDR1 as SGHTA and CDR2 as FQGNSA. V shed 1 base and J shed 6 bases, with 18 bases lying between them. This CDR3 region has 16 residues. The full variable domain, rest sourced from reference TRBV7-2 and TRBJ1-2, is GAGVSQSPSNKVTEKGKDVELRCDPISGHTALYWYRQSLGQGLEFLIYFQGNSAPDKSGLPSDRFSAERTGGSVSTLTIQRTQQEDSAVYLCASSLGSARPIDGYTFGSGTRLTVV.

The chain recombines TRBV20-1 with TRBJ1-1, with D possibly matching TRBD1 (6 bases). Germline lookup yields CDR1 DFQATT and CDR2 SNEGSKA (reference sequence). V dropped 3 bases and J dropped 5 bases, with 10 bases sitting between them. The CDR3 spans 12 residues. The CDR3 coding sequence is TGCAGTGCTAGGGGTGGACAGACTGAAGCTTTCTTT. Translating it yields CSARGGQTEAFF.

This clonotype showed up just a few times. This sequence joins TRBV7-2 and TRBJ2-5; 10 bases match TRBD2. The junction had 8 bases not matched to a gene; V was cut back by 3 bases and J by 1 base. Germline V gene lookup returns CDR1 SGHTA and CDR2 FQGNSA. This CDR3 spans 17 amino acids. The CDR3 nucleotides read TGTGCCAGCAGCTTTCTCGGGACTAGCGATTTCCAAGAGACCCAGTACTTC. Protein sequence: CASSFLGTSDFQETQYF.

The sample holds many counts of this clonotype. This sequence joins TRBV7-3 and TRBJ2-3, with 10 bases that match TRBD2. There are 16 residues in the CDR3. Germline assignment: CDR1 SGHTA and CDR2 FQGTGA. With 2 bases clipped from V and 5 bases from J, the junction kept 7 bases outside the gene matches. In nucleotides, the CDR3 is TGTGCCAGCAGCTTATCCAGCGGGGGGGCAAGAGATACGCAGTATTTT. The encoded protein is CASSLSSGGARDTQYF. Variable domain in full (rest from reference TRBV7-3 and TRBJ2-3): GAGVSQTPSNKVTEKGKYVELRCDPISGHTALYWYRQSLGQGPEFLIYFQGTGAADDSGLPNDRFFAVRPEGSVSTLKIQRTERGDSAVYLCASSLSSGGARDTQYFGPGTRLTVL.

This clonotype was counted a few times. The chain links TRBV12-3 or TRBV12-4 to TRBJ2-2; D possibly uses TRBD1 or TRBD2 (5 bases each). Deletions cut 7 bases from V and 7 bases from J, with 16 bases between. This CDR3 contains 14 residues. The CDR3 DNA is TGTGCCAGCAATCTGGGACCGACTAACGGGGAGCTGTTTTTT. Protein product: CASNLGPTNGELFF.

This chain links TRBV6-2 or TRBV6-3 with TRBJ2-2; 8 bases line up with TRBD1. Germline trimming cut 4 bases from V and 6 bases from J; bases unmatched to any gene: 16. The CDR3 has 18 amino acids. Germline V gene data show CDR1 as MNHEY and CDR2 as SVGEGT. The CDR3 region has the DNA TGTGCCAGCAGTTTAGGTGGGACAGGCGTAAGCCCACCCGGGGAGCTGTTTTTT. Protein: CASSLGGTGVSPPGELFF.